These 14 T cell receptor beta chains originate from one sample sequenced in a study of beta chain features in type 1 diabetes. Expressed TCRB transcripts were sequenced, since all the RNA that had been isolated was reverse transcribed. Using immunoSEQ multiplex PCR, the repertoire was profiled, and TCRdb retains in-frame clones only, with some absent. The sample consists of 160,000 or so clones, approximately 12% of them appearing once. The source material was central memory CD4+ T cells from blood. Every receptor here comes from a man younger than 35 in good health.

This clone has only a few counts. The chain has TRBV7-6 and TRBJ2-7, with D unresolved. V lost 1 base and J lost 2, with 9 bases in between. The CDR3 totals 14 residues. In germline, CDR1 is SGHVS, CDR2 FNYEAQ. In nucleotides, the CDR3 is TGTGCCAGCAGCTTAGAAGGACCGGCCTACGAGCAGTACTTC. Protein product: CASSLEGPAYEQYF.

This clone occurred a few times. J is TRBJ2-1 and V is TRBV5-6; D gene uncertain. V lost 2 bases and J lost 3, with 9 bases in between. Germline V gene sequence: CDR1 SGHDT, CDR2 YYEEEE. The length of the CDR3 is 14 residues. CDR3 sequence reads: CASSFENGYNEQFF. CDR3 coding DNA: TGTGCCAGCAGCTTTGAGAACGGCTACAATGAGCAGTTCTTC.

The chain's CDR3 is CAWTVKNIQYF. CDR3 DNA: TGTGCCTGGACGGTTAAAAACATTCAGTACTTC. V usage is TRBV30 and J usage is TRBJ2-4, with no clear D. The CDR3 sequence is 11 residues long. The V end lost 4 bases, the J end lost 4 bases, and 5 bases lay between the germline ends. The germline V gene has CDR1 GTSNPN and CDR2 SVGIG (reference sequence).

CDR3 in amino acids: CAWGNRGLSTNEKLFF. The CDR3 DNA is TGTGCCTGGGGGAACAGGGGCCTCTCAACTAATGAAAAACTGTTTTTT. V usage is TRBV30 and J usage is TRBJ1-4; 7 bases map to TRBD1. J gave up 0 bases and V 5 bases, and 9 bases lay outside the gene matches. CDR1 GTSNPN and CDR2 SVGIG come from the germline V gene (reference sequence). The CDR3 is 16 amino acids.

This sequence joins TRBV30 and TRBJ1-3; D possibly corresponds to TRBD1 (5 bases). The germline V and J ends were trimmed by 0 bases and 4 bases, with 13 bases remaining between them. Germline values: CDR1 GTSNPN, CDR2 SVGIG (reference sequence). CDR3 size: 15 residues. The CDR3 DNA is TGTGCCTGGAGTGTACTGGGGCACAGAGGAAACACCATATATTTT. It yields the protein CAWSVLGHRGNTIYF.

The chain combines TRBV5-1 with TRBJ2-7, with TRBD2 matching over 8 bases. The CDR3 consists of 11 residues. Germline-derived CDR1 and CDR2 are SGHRS and YFSETQ. The V segment lost 9 bases and the J segment 4 bases; nucleotides outside the gene matches: 3. For the CDR3, the DNA is TGCGCCACCTCGGGGGGGTACGAGCAGTACTTC. It encodes CATSGGYEQYF.

This sequence joins TRBV30 and TRBJ1-4; no clear D gene. The CDR3 is 16 amino acids. Germline V gives CDR1 GTSNPN, CDR2 SVGIG (reference sequence). The V end was cut by 0 bases, the J end by 8 bases, with 19 bases between. The chain's CDR3 is CAWSVPRIKGGEKLFF. The CDR3 coding sequence is TGTGCCTGGAGTGTACCGAGGATCAAAGGAGGGGAAAAACTGTTTTTT. The whole variable domain, remainder taken from reference TRBV30 and TRBJ1-4, is SQTIHQWPATLVQPVGSPLSLECTVEGTSNPNLYWYRQAAGRGLQLLFYSVGIGQISSEVPQNLSASRPQDRQFILSSKKLLLSDSGFYLCAWSVPRIKGGEKLFFGSGTQLSVL.

The V call is TRBV5-4, the J call TRBJ2-1, with D perhaps given as TRBD1 or TRBD2 (6 bases each). V dropped 4 bases and J dropped 8 bases, with 19 bases sitting between them. CDR1 and CDR2 (germline): SGHNT, YYREEE (reference sequence). This CDR3 is 15 amino acids long. DNA of the CDR3: TGTGCCAGCAGCAGTTCGGGGGCAGGGAACGATGAGCAGTTCTTC. Its protein product is CASSSSGAGNDEQFF. Variable domain in full (rest from reference TRBV5-4 and TRBJ2-1): ETGVTQSPTHLIKTRGQQVTLRCSSQSGHNTVSWYQQALGQGPQFIFQYYREEENGRGNFPPRFSGLQFPNYSSELNVNALELDDSALYLCASSSSGAGNDEQFFGPGTRLTVL.

The V and J genes are TRBV28 and TRBJ1-2, with D maybe TRBD1 (5 bases). Germline loops: CDR1 MDHEN, CDR2 SYDVKM. V was clipped by 6 bases and J by 7 bases, with 12 bases between them. The CDR3 sequence is 12 residues long. CDR3 residues: CASSLRVGGYTF. CDR3 sequence (DNA): TGTGCCAGCAGCCTCAGGGTTGGTGGCTACACCTTC.

This clone has a handful of counts. CDR3 sequence: CASSLAEWETQYF. The CDR3 region has the DNA TGTGCCAGCAGCTTAGCGGAGTGGGAGACCCAGTACTTC. The chain combines TRBV7-2 with TRBJ2-5; D unclear. Germline V gene lookup returns CDR1 SGHTA and CDR2 FQGNSA. Deletions cut 0 bases from V and 5 bases from J, with 7 bases between. The CDR3 extends over 13 amino acids. The variable domain in full, with the rest retrieved from reference TRBV7-2 and TRBJ2-5, is GAGVSQSPSNKVTEKGKDVELRCDPISGHTALYWYRQSLGQGLEFLIYFQGNSAPDKSGLPSDRFSAERTGGSVSTLTIQRTQQEDSAVYLCASSLAEWETQYFGPGTRLLVL.

The V gene is TRBV25-1, the J gene TRBJ2-5; a possible D gene is TRBD2 (6 bases). The germline gives CDR1 MGHDK, CDR2 SYGVNS. V lost 4 bases and J 7 bases, leaving 22 bases between the germline ends. The length of the CDR3 is 16 residues. The CDR3: CASSVVGPTNGGTQYF. CDR3 sequence (DNA): TGTGCCAGCAGTGTCGTAGGACCCACCAACGGGGGGACCCAGTACTTC.

This clone occurred a few times. The gene calls are TRBV18 and TRBJ1-1, with a possible D match to TRBD1 (5 bases). Trimming took off 4 bases at V and 3 bases at J, with 15 bases between the two ends. This CDR3 is 15 amino acids long. Per germline, CDR1 KGHSH and CDR2 LQKENI. The CDR3 DNA is TGTGCCAGCTCACGGATCGACAGAACCTACACTGAAGCTTTCTTT. Protein: CASSRIDRTYTEAFF.

The chain employs TRBV6-5 and TRBJ1-2; 9 bases map to TRBD1. Unmatched junction bases numbered 5, after V lost 5 bases and J lost 7 bases. Germline V gene lookup returns CDR1 MNHEY and CDR2 SVGAGI. CDR3 length: 13 residues. This CDR3 is CASSPDRGLGYTF. The DNA of the CDR3 is TGTGCCAGCAGTCCGGACAGGGGACTTGGCTACACCTTC.

This clone showed up many times. Other DNA sequences in the same sample also yield this CDR3. The V gene is TRBV15, the J gene TRBJ2-5; possible D gene TRBD2, 5 bases. V lost 3 bases and J lost 5, with 13 bases in between. The CDR3 is 14 amino acids. Per germline, CDR1 LNHNV and CDR2 YYDKDF (reference sequence). CDR3 sequence reads: CATSSRGGLETQYF. Here the CDR3 DNA reads TGTGCCACCAGCAGCCGGGGTGGTTTGGAGACCCAGTACTTC.